These 6 T cell receptor beta chains were sequenced from one sample in a study of OX40 agonist ivuxolimab in advanced cancers. Profiling relied on immunoSEQ multiplex PCR, and the TCRdb table lists in-frame clones only, not all of them. Found here are around 62,000 clones, around nine tenths of them singletons; the top ten hold 0.3% to 0.45%. The sample consisted of CD4+ or CD8+ T cells sorted from blood, taken in a trial of the OX40 agonist ivuxolimab. The receptors come from an adult with an advanced solid tumor such as melanoma, head and neck, liver or kidney cancer.

The chain has TRBV28 and TRBJ1-4, with a weak D call TRBD1 (5 bases). CDR1 and CDR2 from the germline V gene are MDHEN and SYDVKM. There are 17 residues in the CDR3. Trimming removed 6 bases from V and 7 bases from J, with 24 bases in between. The CDR3 bases are TGTGCCAGCAGGGCTACCCCCGGGGCGGGGGATAGTGAAAAACTGTTTTTT. This sequence encodes CASRATPGAGDSEKLFF.

The genes are TRBV15 and TRBJ1-2; D is unresolved. Germline loops: CDR1 LNHNV, CDR2 YYDKDF (reference sequence). This CDR3 has 13 residues. The ends were cut back, 4 bases at V and 2 bases at J, with 8 bases in the middle. The CDR3 DNA follows: TGTGCCACCAGCAAAAGGGTGAACTATGGCTACACCTTC. It codes for CATSKRVNYGYTF.

The chain combines TRBV7-8 with TRBJ1-4, with 10 bases lining up with TRBD1. From germline, CDR1 is SGHVS and CDR2 FQNEAQ. The CDR3 consists of 16 residues. J was trimmed by 6 bases and V by 1 base; bases with no gene match: 5. In DNA form, the CDR3 reads TGTGCCAGCAGCTTAGTTCCCGGGACAGGGGATGAAAAACTGTTTTTT. This codes for CASSLVPGTGDEKLFF.

This chain joins TRBV15 and TRBJ1-5; D is unclear. CDR3 length: 14 amino acids. The V and J ends lost 4 bases and 6 bases respectively, with 13 bases between them. CDR1 LNHNV and CDR2 YYDKDF come from the germline V gene (reference sequence). The CDR3 DNA reads TGTGCCACCAGCACTCGAGAAACCGGTCAGCCCCAGCATTTT. This sequence encodes CATSTRETGQPQHF.

The CDR3: CASTGPGYNEQFF. The DNA of the CDR3 is TGTGCCAGCACCGGACCAGGCTACAATGAGCAGTTCTTC. The V gene is TRBV5-8, the J gene TRBJ2-1; D remains unclear. Trimming cost V 6 bases and J 3 bases, with 10 bases left between them. CDR3 length: 13 amino acids. Germline CDR1 reads SGHTS; CDR2 reads YDEGEE. Full variable domain (outside the CDR3, taken from reference TRBV5-8 and TRBJ2-1): EAGVTQSPTHLIKTRGQQATLRCSPISGHTSVYWYQQALGLGLQFLLWYDEGEERNRGNFPPRFSGRQFPNYSSELNVNALELEDSALYLCASTGPGYNEQFFGPGTRLTVL.

The V call is TRBV14, the J call TRBJ2-3; D is undetermined. Germline values: CDR1 SGHDN, CDR2 FVKESK. V was clipped by 3 bases and J by 4 bases, with 5 bases between them. This CDR3 is 12 amino acids long. The CDR3 protein is CASSHLPDTQYF. Written as DNA, the CDR3 is TGTGCCAGCAGCCATTTACCAGATACGCAGTATTTT.